A single sample is the source of the 22 T cell receptor beta chains below, sequenced in a study of shared clonotypes between healthy human individuals. The protocol was immunoSEQ multiplex PCR, while the TCRdb copy is restricted to in-frame clones and leaves out a portion. The table has more than 550,000 clones, about two thirds seen once. The sample was memory CD4+ T cells sorted from blood. The subset denotes: CD45RA-negative fraction. All receptors come from a woman younger than 45 in good health.

The CDR3 spells CASSPQGFLDGYTF. The DNA of the CDR3 is TGTGCCAGCAGTCCACAGGGATTTCTGGACGGCTACACCTTC. The chain couples TRBV28 to TRBJ1-2; D perhaps matches TRBD1 (6 bases). This CDR3 has 14 residues. Germline values: CDR1 MDHEN, CDR2 SYDVKM. V was clipped by 5 bases and J by 8 bases, with 18 bases between them.

The chain links TRBV27 to TRBJ1-5; D gene unclear. Between the trimmed V and J ends, which lost 7 bases and 3 bases, there was a span of 16 bases. The V gene's germline CDR1 is MNHEY and CDR2 SMNVEV (reference sequence). This CDR3 contains 15 residues. In DNA form, the CDR3 reads TGTGCCAGCAAAGGCAGTTCAGGACCCAATCAGCCCCAGCATTTT. Encoded protein: CASKGSSGPNQPQHF.

This rearrangement joins TRBV29-1 to TRBJ2-1, with D perhaps TRBD2 (6 bases). CDR1 and CDR2 (germline): SQVTM, ANQGSEA. V was trimmed by 4 bases and J by 9 bases, leaving 13 bases between them. The CDR3 has 12 amino acids. This CDR3 reads CSVVGRASEQFF. CDR3 nucleotides: TGCAGCGTTGTCGGGAGAGCCAGTGAGCAGTTCTTC.

This clone was recorded only once. A much larger clone is a single base away; this may be a read error. V is TRBV7-9 and J is TRBJ2-1; TRBD2 matches 14 bases. This CDR3 comprises 15 residues. J was trimmed by 5 bases and V by 3 bases; bases with no gene match: 0. Germline CDR1 and CDR2: SEHNR and FQNEAQ (reference sequence). Written as DNA, the CDR3 is TGTGCCAGCAGCTTGGGACTAGCGGGGGACAATGAGCAGTTCTTC. Amino acids: CASSLGLAGDNEQFF. The full variable domain, completed using reference TRBV7-9 and TRBJ2-1, is DTGVSQNPRHKITKRGQNVTFRCDPISEHNRLYWYRQTLGQGPEFLTYFQNEAQLEKSRLLSDRFSAERPKGSFSTLEIQRTEQGDSAMYLCASSLGLAGDNEQFFGPGTRLTVL.

This sequence joins TRBV28 and TRBJ1-3, with a weak D call TRBD1 (5 bases). Trimming cost V 2 bases and J 2 bases, with 7 bases left between them. The CDR3 consists of 14 residues. CDR1 and CDR2 (germline): MDHEN, SYDVKM. CDR3 amino acids: CASSLTGPGNTIYF. CDR3 in DNA: TGTGCCAGCAGTTTAACGGGACCTGGAAACACCATATATTTT.

With respect to this clone: This may stem from a read error, because a much larger clone lies one nucleotide away. Other nucleotide sequences in the sample specify the same CDR3. The gene calls are TRBV5-1 and TRBJ2-1, with TRBD1 identical over 7 bases. V shed 0 bases and J 3 bases; nucleotides not matched to a gene: 3. Germline values: CDR1 SGHRS, CDR2 YFSETQ. The CDR3 sequence is 15 residues long. CDR3 sequence reads: CASSLGDRDYNEQFF. The DNA of the CDR3 is TGCGCCAGCAGCTTGGGGGACAGAGACTACAATGAGCAGTTCTTC.

The rearrangement links TRBV6-5 to TRBJ2-1; 13 bases map to TRBD2. CDR1 and CDR2 from the germline V gene are MNHEY and SVGAGI. The V segment lost 4 bases and the J segment 6 bases; nucleotides outside the gene matches: 3. The CDR3 has 15 residues. This chain's CDR3 is CASSFTSGRVNEQFF. The CDR3 DNA reads as TGTGCCAGCAGTTTTACTAGCGGGAGGGTCAATGAGCAGTTCTTC.

V usage is TRBV5-5 and J usage is TRBJ2-7; TRBD2 might be the D (5 bases). Germline CDR1 SGHKS, CDR2 YYEKEE (reference sequence). The CDR3 has 16 residues. V lost 0 bases and J lost 0, with 13 bases in between. CDR3 loop: CASSLGSGGSSYEQYF. The CDR3 bases are TGTGCCAGCAGCTTGGGGTCCGGTGGGAGCTCCTACGAGCAGTACTTC.

The V call is TRBV7-6, the J call TRBJ1-4; the D is unclear. V lost 2 bases, J lost 7 bases, and 8 bases lay in between. CDR3 size: 13 residues. Per germline, CDR1 SGHVS and CDR2 FNYEAQ. CDR3 bases: TGTGCCAGCAGCTTAAGCATTGGTGAAAAACTGTTTTTT. It translates to CASSLSIGEKLFF.

Ten or more counts support this clone. The J gene is TRBJ2-5, the V gene TRBV19, with TRBD2 matching 16 bases. This CDR3 has 18 residues. CDR1 LNHDA and CDR2 SQIVND come from the germline V gene (reference sequence). V lost 3 bases to trimming and J lost 5 bases; unmatched junction nucleotides: 9. The CDR3 here is CASSIGGLAGGRGETQYF. CDR3 bases: TGTGCCAGTAGTATTGGGGGACTAGCGGGAGGGAGAGGGGAGACCCAGTACTTC.

The chain couples TRBV27 to TRBJ1-2; a weak D match, TRBD1 (6 bases). V was shortened by 5 bases and J by 6 bases, with 10 bases between the two germline ends. The CDR3 consists of 12 residues. Looked up from germline, CDR1 is MNHEY and CDR2 is SMNVEV (reference sequence). The CDR3 here is CASSGGLDGYTF. The CDR3, as DNA: TGTGCCAGCAGTGGGGGCCTTGATGGCTACACCTTC.

The chain is built from TRBV19 and TRBJ1-1; the D gene is possibly TRBD1 (5 bases). Per germline, CDR1 LNHDA and CDR2 SQIVND (reference sequence). Trimming pared 0 bases from V and 9 bases from J, leaving 14 bases between. The CDR3 sequence is 14 residues long. The CDR3 here is CASSIEVGQGKAFF. The CDR3 nucleotides are TGTGCCAGTAGTATAGAGGTTGGGCAGGGCAAAGCTTTCTTT.

The chain joins TRBV5-1 to TRBJ2-5; a weak D match, TRBD2 (6 bases). The CDR3 is 15 amino acids. Trimming pared 4 bases from V and 5 bases from J, leaving 18 bases between. The germline CDR1 and CDR2 sequences are SGHRS and YFSETQ. The CDR3 protein is CASSPRLASGETQYF. CDR3 bases: TGCGCCAGCAGCCCCCGGCTAGCGTCGGGCGAGACCCAGTACTTC.

The chain joins TRBV4-1 to TRBJ2-3; D unresolved. The germline gives CDR1 MGHRA, CDR2 YSYEKL. This CDR3 has 17 amino acids. V was shortened by 4 bases and J by 2 bases, with 19 bases between the two germline ends. The CDR3 nucleotides are TGCGCCAGCAGCCGGACCACGCGAAGGGCAAACACAGATACGCAGTATTTT. Translation: CASSRTTRRANTDTQYF.

CDR3 in amino acids: CASRSSRDRVTDTQYF. As DNA, the CDR3 is TGTGCCAGCAGGAGCAGCCGGGACAGGGTCACAGATACGCAGTATTTT. This chain connects TRBV27 to TRBJ2-3; 9 positions agree with TRBD1. The length of the CDR3 is 16 residues. J gave up 2 bases and V 6 bases, and 9 bases lay outside the gene matches. From germline, CDR1 is MNHEY and CDR2 SMNVEV (reference sequence).

The chain employs TRBV6-4 and TRBJ1-2; D gene unclear. The CDR3 runs to 13 residues. Germline-derived CDR1 and CDR2 are MRHNA and SNTAGT. Trimming pared 0 bases from V and 8 bases from J, leaving 10 bases between. CDR3 region: CASSDSKRWGYTF. CDR3 sequence (DNA): TGTGCCAGCAGTGACTCGAAGCGGTGGGGCTACACCTTC.

This clone was counted a few times. The chain uses TRBV19 and TRBJ1-1; 9 positions match TRBD1. The V segment lost 7 bases and the J segment 12 bases; nucleotides outside the gene matches: 21. The CDR3 loop spans 16 amino acids. From germline, CDR1 is LNHDA and CDR2 SQIVND (reference sequence). DNA of the CDR3: TGTGCCAGTACTAGGCGGACAGGGGATGGGTTGGCCTTGACTTTCTTT. Amino acid sequence: CASTRRTGDGLALTFF.

CDR3 in DNA: TGTGCCAGCAAGGAAGATGGGACAGGGGTTCGTGGCTACACCTTC. Protein sequence: CASKEDGTGVRGYTF. The chain joins TRBV6-5 to TRBJ1-2, with 10 bases fitting TRBD1. There are 15 residues in the CDR3. CDR1 is MNHEY and CDR2 is SVGAGI in the germline V gene. J lost 7 bases, V lost 7 bases, and 12 bases had no gene match.

The chain uses TRBV5-1 and TRBJ1-1; no firm D call. Germline V gene sequence: CDR1 SGHRS, CDR2 YFSETQ. This CDR3 is 12 amino acids long. Trimming cost V 0 bases and J 9 bases, with 9 bases left between them. The CDR3 protein is CASSLDLGKAFF. The CDR3 DNA is TGCGCCAGCAGCTTGGATCTAGGGAAAGCTTTCTTT.

The chain couples TRBV30 to TRBJ1-6; weak D call: TRBD1 (6 bases). The germline V gene encodes CDR1 GTSNPN and CDR2 SVGIG (reference sequence). V was shortened by 5 bases and J by 7 bases, with 12 bases between the two germline ends. This CDR3 comprises 13 residues. The CDR3 spells CAWSRTENSPLHF. The CDR3 nucleotides read TGTGCCTGGTCCCGGACAGAAAATTCACCCCTCCACTTT.

The chain uses TRBV9 and TRBJ1-3; no firm D call. Germline V CDR1 and CDR2: SGDLS, YYNGEE. Trimming pared 4 bases from V and 4 bases from J, leaving 15 bases between. The CDR3 has 15 amino acids. The CDR3: CASSPSTPLGNTIYF. Written as DNA, the CDR3 is TGTGCCAGCAGCCCCAGTACTCCCCTCGGAAACACCATATATTTT. Supplemented by reference TRBV9 and TRBJ1-3, the full variable domain reads DSGVTQTPKHLITATGQRVTLRCSPRSGDLSVYWYQQSLDQGLQFLIQYYNGEERAKGNILERFSAQQFPDLHSELNLSSLELGDSALYFCASSPSTPLGNTIYFGEGSWLTVV.

The CDR3 coding sequence is TGCGCCAGCGGGAGGGGTCTACAAGACACAGATACGCAGTATTTT. This encodes CASGRGLQDTDTQYF. This chain joins TRBV10-2 and TRBJ2-3, with 7 positions matching TRBD2. Germline lookup yields CDR1 WSHSY and CDR2 SAAADI. The CDR3 runs 15 residues. J lost 2 bases, V lost 8 bases, and 10 bases had no gene match.